This T cell receptor beta chain appears in the sequencing data of a study of T cells in Graves' hyperthyroidism and ophthalmopathy. Study-level background: Peripheral blood was secured at the point of initial diagnosis, before any treatment. Study results and limitations: The model foresaw ophthalmopathy a median 6.5 months prior to onset. Within blood appeared most thyroid clonotypes that had expanded above 0.001.

In this sample, this clonotype turned up many times. No antigen is known for it. Amplified TCR beta CDR3 regions came from RNA transcripts. HTBI primers were the set used in a first-round RT-PCR of the TCR CDR3. TCRdb re-called the multiplex PCR reads with MiXCR, one entry per CDR3 protein. The sample yields a few hundred thousand distinct CDR3 sequences, 15% to 20% seen once. CDR1 SQVTM and CDR2 ANQGSEA come from the germline V gene. This CDR3 is built from 14 residues. V was shortened by 4 bases and J by 6 bases, with 19 bases between the two germline ends. The authors took PBMCs from roughly 9.3 ml fresh peripheral blood.

Source material: blood. The receptor's source is a woman aged 55-70 years with Graves' ophthalmopathy. The gene calls are TRBV29-1 and TRBJ2-7; TRBD2 is a possible D gene (6 bases). CDR3 sequence (DNA): TGCAGCGTTGTCGAGACTAGTCGAACCCCCGAGCAGTACTTC. It is translated as CSVVETSRTPEQYF.